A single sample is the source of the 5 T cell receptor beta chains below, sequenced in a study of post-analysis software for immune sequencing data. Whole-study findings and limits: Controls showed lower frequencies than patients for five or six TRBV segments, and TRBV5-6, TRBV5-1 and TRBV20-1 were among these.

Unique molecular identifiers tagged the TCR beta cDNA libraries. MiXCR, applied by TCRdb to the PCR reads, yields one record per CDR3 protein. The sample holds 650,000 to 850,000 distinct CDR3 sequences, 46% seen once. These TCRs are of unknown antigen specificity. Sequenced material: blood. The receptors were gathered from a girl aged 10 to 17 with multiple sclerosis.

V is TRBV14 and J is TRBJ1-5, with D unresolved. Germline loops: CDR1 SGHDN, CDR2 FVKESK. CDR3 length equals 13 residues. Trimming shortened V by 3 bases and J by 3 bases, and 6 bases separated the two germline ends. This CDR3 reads CASSHRDNQPQHF. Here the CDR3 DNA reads TGTGCCAGCAGCCACAGAGACAATCAGCCCCAGCATTTT.

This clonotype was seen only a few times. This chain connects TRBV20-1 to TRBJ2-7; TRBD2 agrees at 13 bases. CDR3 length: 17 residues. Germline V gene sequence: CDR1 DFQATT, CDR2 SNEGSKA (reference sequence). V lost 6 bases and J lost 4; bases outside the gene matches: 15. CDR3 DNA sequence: TGCAGTGCCAAAATCCCTCTACTAGCGGGAGGGCCTTACGAGCAGTACTTC. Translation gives CSAKIPLLAGGPYEQYF.

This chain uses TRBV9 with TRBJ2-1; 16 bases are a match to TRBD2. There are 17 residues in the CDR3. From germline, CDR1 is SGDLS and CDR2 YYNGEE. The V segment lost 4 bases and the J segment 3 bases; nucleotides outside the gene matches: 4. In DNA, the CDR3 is TGTGCCAGCAGCATCGGGACTAGCGGGGGGGTCTACAATGAGCAGTTCTTC. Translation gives CASSIGTSGGVYNEQFF.

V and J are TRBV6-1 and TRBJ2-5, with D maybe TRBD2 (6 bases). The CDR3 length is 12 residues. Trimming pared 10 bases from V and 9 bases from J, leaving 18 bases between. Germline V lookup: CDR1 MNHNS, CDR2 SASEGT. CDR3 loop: CATGTSSGAQYF. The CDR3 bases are TGTGCCACAGGGACCTCCTCGGGGGCCCAGTACTTC.

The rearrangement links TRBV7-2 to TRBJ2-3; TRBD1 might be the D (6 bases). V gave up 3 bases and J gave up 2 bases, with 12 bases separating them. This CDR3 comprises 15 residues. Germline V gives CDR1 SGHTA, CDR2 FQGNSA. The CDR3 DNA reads TGTGCCAGCAGCTTGGTACAGGGTCCCACAGATACGCAGTATTTT. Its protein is CASSLVQGPTDTQYF.